A selection of T cell receptor beta chains follows, all from one sample in a study of CXCR3-negative and CXCR3-positive naive CD8 T cells. Using the 5' RACE reads, TCRdb records one entry per CDR3 protein without DNA. The table lists some 130,000 distinct CDR3 sequences. The specimen sequenced was naive CXCR3- CD8+ T cells from blood. These receptors originate from a human donor in good health. Some clones in this sample may be carry-over from other donors' samples. Each CDR3 is given with its conserved first and last residue.

J gene: TRBJ1-5
V gene: TRBV15
CDR3 protein: CATSRDVRQTIYNQPQHF

J gene: TRBJ2-1
V gene: TRBV11-3
CDR3 protein: CASSLAGGYNEQFF

J gene: TRBJ2-1
V gene: TRBV6-5
CDR3 protein: CASSNNYNEQFF

J gene: TRBJ2-3
V gene: TRBV13
CDR3 protein: CASSYERGDTQYF

J gene: TRBJ1-5
V gene: TRBV15
CDR3 protein: CATSGRPGGNQPQHF

J gene: TRBJ2-7
V gene: TRBV29-1
CDR3 protein: CSVVARGLYEQYF

J gene: TRBJ2-5
V gene: TRBV11-2
CDR3 protein: CASSLVGTQYF

J gene: TRBJ2-7
V gene: TRBV7-6
CDR3 protein: CASSLGVFDEQYF

J gene: TRBJ2-7
V gene: TRBV4-1
CDR3 protein: CASGQDGTGAYEQYF

J gene: TRBJ2-5
V gene: TRBV29-1
CDR3 protein: CSVHILGALTRGETQYF

J gene: TRBJ2-7
V gene: TRBV29-1
CDR3 protein: CSVLAGVYEQYF

J gene: TRBJ2-5
V gene: TRBV29-1
CDR3 protein: CSVGTGSVQETQYF

J gene: TRBJ2-7
V gene: TRBV5-5
CDR3 protein: CASSNWDGATYEQYF

J gene: TRBJ2-1
V gene: TRBV7-2
CDR3 protein: CASSLAVGSGEYNEQFF

J gene: TRBJ2-7
V gene: TRBV29-1
CDR3 protein: CSVRTGNSYEQYF

J gene: TRBJ1-1
V gene: TRBV7-9
CDR3 protein: CASSSGKTGLTEAFF

J gene: TRBJ1-5
V gene: TRBV6-2/TRBV6-3
CDR3 protein: CASSLLRDLRKGRNQPQHF

J gene: TRBJ2-2
V gene: TRBV11-2
CDR3 protein: CASSLTSGSRPGELFF

J gene: TRBJ1-5
V gene: TRBV20-1
CDR3 protein: CSASDRGSQPQHF

J gene: TRBJ2-7
V gene: TRBV12-3/TRBV12-4
CDR3 protein: CASSRTGQLSEQYF

J gene: TRBJ1-1
V gene: TRBV5-1
CDR3 protein: CASSLGMGRETEAFF

J gene: TRBJ2-2
V gene: TRBV4-1
CDR3 protein: CASSQATGQPGIGTGELFF